The rows below give T cell receptor beta chains drawn from one sample of a study of CD8 T cells in Susac syndrome. Via MiXCR, TCRdb re-called the immunoSEQ multiplex PCR reads, giving one row per CDR3 protein. The sample contains around 130,000 distinct CDR3 sequences, 94% of which appear only once. The sequenced sample was CD4+ T cells from PBMCs. These receptor sequences come from a human donor in good health. CDR3s include the opening cysteine and the closing phenylalanine or tryptophan. The D gene is left open where the match is weak. Not every row has a clone size; where given, it reads once, few, many or a size class.

16,TRBV10-3,TRBD1,NA,TRBJ2-2,CAISTPGQGFTGELFF,TGTGCCATCAGCACCCCGGGACAGGGGTTCACCGGGGAGCTGTTTTTT
12,TRBV18,NA,NA,TRBJ2-4,CASSPRAPDQYF,TGTGCCAGCTCACCACGGGCCCCGGATCAGTACTTC
15,TRBV5-1,TRBD2,NA,TRBJ2-3,CASSLGTSGTDTQYF,TGTGCCAGCAGTTTAGGGACTAGCGGGACAGATACGCAGTATTTT
14,TRBV12-3/TRBV12-4,TRBD1,NA,TRBJ1-1,CASSLEGQGSEAFF,TGTGCCAGCAGTTTAGAGGGACAGGGCTCTGAAGCTTTCTTT
18,TRBV28,NA,once,TRBJ1-2,CASSWSSLANRNNYGYTF,TGTGCCAGCAGTTGGTCATCGCTAGCTAACAGGAATAACTATGGCTACACCTTC
17,TRBV2,TRBD1,NA,TRBJ2-6,CASVKDRVRGGANVLTF,TGTGCCAGCGTTAAAGACAGGGTTCGTGGTGGGGCCAACGTCCTGACTTTC
15,TRBV7-2,TRBD2,NA,TRBJ2-5,CASSSKGTSRETQYF,TGTGCCAGCAGCTCTAAAGGGACTAGCCGTGAGACCCAGTACTTC
12,TRBV5-6,NA,NA,TRBJ2-1,CASSLAGHEQFF,TGTGCCAGCAGCTTGGCCGGTCATGAGCAGTTCTTC
17,TRBV10-3,TRBD1,NA,TRBJ1-5,CAISDQETGADDQPQHF,TGTGCCATCAGTGATCAGGAGACAGGGGCCGATGATCAGCCCCAGCATTTT
12,TRBV2,NA,NA,TRBJ1-2,CASMEGQDGYTF,TGTGCCAGCATGGAGGGTCAAGACGGCTACACCTTC
15,TRBV28,TRBD2,NA,TRBJ2-5,CASSFRREGGETQYF,TGTGCCAGCAGTTTTCGGCGGGAGGGCGGTGAGACCCAGTACTTC
17,TRBV6-1,TRBD2,NA,TRBJ2-7,CASSRDGLAGRAYEQYF,TGTGCCAGCAGTCGTGATGGACTAGCGGGACGAGCCTACGAGCAGTACTTC
15,TRBV10-3,TRBD1,few,TRBJ2-3,CAASTGDASTDTQYF,TGTGCCGCCTCTACAGGGGACGCTAGCACAGATACGCAGTATTTT
11,TRBV10-3,NA,once,TRBJ2-7,CALGEGNEQYF,TGTGCCCTCGGGGAAGGGAACGAGCAGTACTTC
16,TRBV20-1,TRBD1,NA,TRBJ1-4,CSARDPGQGAWEKLFF,TGCAGTGCTAGAGATCCGGGACAGGGGGCGTGGGAAAAACTGTTTTTT
16,TRBV28,TRBD2,NA,TRBJ2-1,CASSENGLAGVGEQFF,TGTGCCAGCAGCGAAAATGGACTAGCGGGAGTGGGTGAGCAGTTCTTC
13,TRBV10-3,TRBD1,NA,TRBJ1-4,CATRQGVNEKLFF,TGTGCCACACGACAGGGGGTGAATGAAAAACTGTTTTTT
16,TRBV18,TRBD1,NA,TRBJ1-1,CASSPGLTGKNTEAFF,TGTGCCAGCTCACCAGGCCTGACAGGGAAGAACACTGAAGCTTTCTTT
15,TRBV28,TRBD1,NA,TRBJ1-4,CASSFDRGLNEKLFF,TGTGCCAGCAGTTTTGACAGGGGGCTGAACGAAAAACTGTTTTTT
15,TRBV12-3/TRBV12-4,TRBD1,few,TRBJ2-2,CASSRQGLNTGELFF,TGTGCCAGCAGCCGACAGGGCCTGAACACCGGGGAGCTGTTTTTT
16,TRBV5-1,NA,NA,TRBJ2-1,CASSLVAGGTHNEQFF,TGCGCCAGCAGCTTGGTGGCAGGTGGGACCCACAATGAGCAGTTCTTC
17,TRBV29-1,NA,once,TRBJ2-4,CSVGAGTGEPKGNIQYF,TGCAGCGTTGGGGCCGGGACCGGGGAGCCAAAGGGAAACATTCAGTACTTC
12,TRBV7-9,NA,NA,TRBJ1-1,CASSQDPGGAFF,TGTGCCAGCAGCCAAGACCCGGGAGGAGCTTTCTTT
14,TRBV3-1,NA,NA,TRBJ2-1,CASSQPTSYNEQFF,TGTGCCAGCAGCCAACCTACTAGCTACAATGAGCAGTTCTTC
14,TRBV7-3,NA,once,TRBJ2-3,CASSLSTNTDTQYF,TGTGCCAGCAGCTTAAGCACCAACACAGATACGCAGTATTTT
15,TRBV30,NA,NA,TRBJ2-3,CAWSLEGRSTDTQYF,TGTGCCTGGAGTCTGGAGGGACGTAGCACAGATACGCAGTATTTT
15,TRBV6-1,TRBD2,NA,TRBJ2-1,CASSGTSGNPNEQFF,TGTGCCAGCAGCGGGACTAGCGGGAACCCGAATGAGCAGTTCTTC
14,TRBV18,NA,NA,TRBJ1-1,CASSLQRANTEAFF,TGTGCCAGCTCCCTCCAGAGGGCAAACACTGAAGCTTTCTTT
16,TRBV5-1,NA,NA,TRBJ1-2,CASSQEGQGMGYGYTF,TGCGCCAGCAGTCAGGAAGGCCAGGGGATGGGCTATGGCTACACCTTC
16,TRBV7-9,TRBD2,NA,TRBJ2-1,CASSLAGSGRSHEQFF,TGTGCCAGCAGCTTAGCGGGTAGCGGGAGGAGTCATGAGCAGTTCTTC
18,TRBV30,TRBD2,NA,TRBJ2-1,CAWSGDRVPGAGGNEQFF,TGTGCCTGGAGTGGAGACAGGGTCCCGGGAGCGGGGGGCAATGAGCAGTTCTTC
14,TRBV10-3,NA,NA,TRBJ1-3,CATRPGLDRNTIYF,TGTGCCACCCGTCCTGGTTTGGATCGAAACACCATATATTTT
15,TRBV2,NA,NA,TRBJ2-3,CASRIAPRQRDTQYF,TGTGCCAGCCGAATTGCCCCGAGACAGAGAGATACGCAGTATTTT
14,TRBV3-1,TRBD1,NA,TRBJ1-1,CASSQKGAGAEAFF,TGTGCCAGCAGCCAAAAGGGGGCGGGCGCTGAAGCTTTCTTT
14,TRBV19,NA,NA,TRBJ2-5,CATRGTSAGETQYF,TGTGCCACGCGCGGGACTTCTGCCGGAGAGACCCAGTACTTC
15,TRBV20-1,TRBD1,NA,TRBJ2-5,CSATNLRDRGETQYF,TGCAGTGCTACCAACCTCCGGGACAGGGGTGAGACCCAGTACTTC
11,TRBV28,NA,NA,TRBJ2-7,CASSWLGEQYF,TGTGCCAGCAGTTGGTTAGGCGAGCAGTACTTC
15,TRBV20-1,TRBD2,NA,TRBJ2-1,CSAAPTSGSGNEQFF,TGCAGTGCCGCTCCGACTAGCGGGAGTGGTAATGAGCAGTTCTTC
15,TRBV30,NA,NA,TRBJ2-2,CAWSTGLTNTGELFF,TGTGCCTGGAGCACCGGACTAACGAACACCGGGGAGCTGTTTTTT
15,TRBV5-1,TRBD2,NA,TRBJ2-3,CASSLDWREVDTQYF,TGCGCCAGCAGCTTGGATTGGCGGGAGGTAGATACGCAGTATTTT
18,TRBV4-1,NA,NA,TRBJ1-5,CASSHGSLGQRANQPQHF,TGCGCCAGCAGCCATGGGAGTCTTGGACAGAGGGCAAATCAGCCCCAGCATTTT
14,TRBV27,NA,NA,TRBJ1-1,CARPRLLHWTEAFF,TGTGCCAGGCCCCGTCTATTACATTGGACTGAAGCTTTCTTT
13,TRBV7-9,NA,NA,TRBJ2-5,CASSLFTQETQYF,TGTGCCAGCAGCTTATTCACTCAAGAGACCCAGTACTTC
14,TRBV2,NA,NA,TRBJ2-3,CASGRTQSADTQYF,TGTGCCAGCGGACGGACACAATCGGCAGATACGCAGTATTTT
15,TRBV7-9,TRBD1,NA,TRBJ1-2,CASSFVQGANYGYTF,TGTGCCAGCAGCTTTGTTCAGGGGGCTAACTATGGCTACACCTTC
12,TRBV3-1,TRBD2,NA,TRBJ2-1,CASSLGTSGQFF,TGTGCCAGCAGCCTAGGGACTAGCGGCCAGTTCTTC
14,TRBV18,TRBD1,NA,TRBJ1-4,CASTLRTGDEKLFF,TGTGCCAGCACGCTTCGGACAGGGGATGAAAAACTGTTTTTT
16,TRBV6-5,TRBD1,NA,TRBJ2-7,CASSSRNRGRSYEQYF,TGTGCCAGCAGTTCCAGGAACAGGGGCAGATCCTACGAGCAGTACTTC
14,TRBV14,NA,once,TRBJ2-5,CASSQGSAQGTQYF,TGTGCCAGCAGCCAAGGCTCAGCCCAGGGGACCCAGTACTTC
15,TRBV30,TRBD2,NA,TRBJ2-1,CATYGLASSYNEQFF,TGTGCCACTTACGGACTAGCGAGCTCCTACAATGAGCAGTTCTTC
16,TRBV4-1,NA,NA,TRBJ2-7,CASSQDSSRNSYEQYF,TGCGCCAGCAGCCAAGATTCTAGCCGAAACTCCTACGAGCAGTACTTC
12,TRBV12-3/TRBV12-4,NA,NA,TRBJ2-7,CASSFTDTEQYF,TGTGCCAGCAGTTTTACGGATACCGAGCAGTACTTC
12,TRBV7-9,NA,NA,TRBJ1-1,CASNFRGSEAFF,TGTGCCAGCAACTTTAGAGGATCTGAAGCTTTCTTT
13,TRBV5-1,NA,NA,TRBJ1-2,CASRPPGDEGYTF,TGCGCCAGCCGGCCCCCGGGGGATGAAGGCTACACCTTC
18,TRBV6-5,TRBD2,NA,TRBJ2-1,CASSYYLTSGESYNEQFF,TGTGCCAGCAGTTACTACTTAACTAGCGGGGAATCCTACAATGAGCAGTTCTTC
15,TRBV5-4,TRBD2,few,TRBJ2-1,CASSPGGISYNEQFF,TGTGCCAGCAGCCCCGGGGGGATCTCCTACAATGAGCAGTTCTTC
14,TRBV5-1,TRBD1,once,TRBJ2-5,CASSLVDRDETQYF,TGCGCCAGCAGCTTGGTTGACAGGGACGAGACCCAGTACTTC
13,TRBV19,NA,NA,TRBJ1-1,CASSPDFSTEAFF,TGTGCCAGTAGCCCAGATTTCAGCACTGAAGCTTTCTTT
17,TRBV28,TRBD1,NA,TRBJ2-7,CASSLQLLGQGAYEQYF,TGTGCCAGCAGTCTTCAACTTTTGGGACAGGGGGCCTACGAGCAGTACTTC
14,TRBV7-7,TRBD2,NA,TRBJ2-1,CASSSGLADNEQFF,TGTGCTAGCAGCTCCGGACTAGCGGACAATGAGCAGTTCTTC